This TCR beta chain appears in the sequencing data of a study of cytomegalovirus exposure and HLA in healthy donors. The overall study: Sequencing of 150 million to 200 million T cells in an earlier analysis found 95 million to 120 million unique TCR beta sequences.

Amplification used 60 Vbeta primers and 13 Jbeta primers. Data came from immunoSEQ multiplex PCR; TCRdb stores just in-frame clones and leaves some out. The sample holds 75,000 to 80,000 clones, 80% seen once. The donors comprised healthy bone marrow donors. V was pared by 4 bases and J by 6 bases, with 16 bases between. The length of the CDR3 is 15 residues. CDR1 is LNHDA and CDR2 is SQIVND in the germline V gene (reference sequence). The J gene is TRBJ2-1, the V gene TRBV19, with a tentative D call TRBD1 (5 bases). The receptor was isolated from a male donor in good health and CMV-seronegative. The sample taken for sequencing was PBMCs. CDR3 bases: TGTGCCAGTAGTAAGGGGCATTTAGAATTCAATGAGCAGTTCTTC. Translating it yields CASSKGHLEFNEQFF.